The source of this T cell receptor (beta chain) is a study of blood T cell repertoires in COVID-19. Germline lookup yields CDR1 MNHEY and CDR2 SMNVEV (reference sequence). Trimming took 0 bases from V and 0 from J, leaving 12 bases between them. The CDR3 runs 17 residues. The data were produced by immunoSEQ multiplex PCR, yet TCRdb's version contains in-frame clones alone and is incomplete. The table shows some 180,000 clones, with about 78% occurring only once. The chain employs TRBV27 and TRBJ1-5; possibly TRBD1 for D (6 bases). Specimen: peripheral blood. This receptor was taken from a woman between 45 and 60 years old with active or convalescent COVID-19. This CDR3 is CASSLSGQLYSNQPQHF. Here the CDR3 DNA reads TGTGCCAGCAGTTTATCAGGACAGCTTTATAGCAATCAGCCCCAGCATTTT.